One sample yielded the 5 T cell receptor beta chains listed below, sequenced in a study of T cell changes during pregnancy in multiple sclerosis. Produced via immunoSEQ multiplex PCR; TCRdb's table is partial and in-frame only. The sample includes 60,000 or so clones, over 90% seen only once; the top ten take approximately 0.85%. The source material was peripheral blood, sampled in the first trimester of pregnancy. These receptor sequences come from a female donor with multiple sclerosis, enrolled in a pregnancy study.

This rearrangement joins TRBV29-1 to TRBJ2-3, with 10 bases matching TRBD2. V lost 4 bases to trimming and J lost 6 bases; unmatched junction nucleotides: 13. There are 16 residues in the CDR3. Germline lookup yields CDR1 SQVTM and CDR2 ANQGSEA. In DNA form, the CDR3 reads TGCAGCGTTGCCCCGACTAGCGGGTCGGTATCGGATACGCAGTATTTT. This codes for CSVAPTSGSVSDTQYF.

V usage is TRBV30 and J usage is TRBJ2-7; TRBD1 matches 8 bases. The trim removed 5 bases at V and 4 bases at J, leaving 4 bases unmatched. The CDR3 runs to 12 residues. Germline assignment: CDR1 GTSNPN and CDR2 SVGIG (reference sequence). CDR3 amino acids: CAWGQGLYEQYF. The CDR3 DNA sequence: TGTGCCTGGGGACAGGGATTATACGAGCAGTACTTC.

Here the CDR3 reads CASSDSAGGNIQYF. For the CDR3, the DNA is TGTGCCAGCAGTGACTCAGCGGGGGGAAACATTCAGTACTTC. This sequence joins TRBV25-1 and TRBJ2-4, with 9 bases identical to TRBD2. The CDR3 length is 14 residues. V was pared by 3 bases and J by 6 bases, with 3 bases of the junction left unmatched. Germline V gene data show CDR1 as MGHDK and CDR2 as SYGVNS.

The rearrangement joins TRBV2 to TRBJ1-1; maybe TRBD1 (5 bases). Between the trimmed V and J ends, which lost 2 bases and 2 bases, there was a span of 9 bases. Germline values: CDR1 SNHLY, CDR2 FYNNEI. This CDR3 contains 14 residues. The CDR3 spells CASSEQGTNTEAFF. CDR3 coding DNA: TGTGCCAGCAGTGAACAGGGAACAAACACTGAAGCTTTCTTT. The full variable domain, in which reference TRBV2 and TRBJ1-1 provide the parts outside the CDR3, is EPEVTQTPSHQVTQMGQEVILRCVPISNHLYFYWYRQILGQKVEFLVSFYNNEISEKSEIFDDQFSVERPDGSNFTLKIRSTKLEDSAMYFCASSEQGTNTEAFFGQGTRLTVV.

The J gene is TRBJ2-5, the V gene TRBV6-5; perhaps TRBD2 as D (6 bases). Gene TRBJ2-7 matches the end of the DNA better, so the J call may be wrong. Germline V lookup: CDR1 MNHEY, CDR2 SVGAGI. The CDR3 is made up of 15 amino acids. CDR3 loop: CASTNGGTSRNEQYF. DNA for the CDR3: TGTGCCAGCACTAACGGCGGGACCTCCCGGAACGAGCAGTACTTC.